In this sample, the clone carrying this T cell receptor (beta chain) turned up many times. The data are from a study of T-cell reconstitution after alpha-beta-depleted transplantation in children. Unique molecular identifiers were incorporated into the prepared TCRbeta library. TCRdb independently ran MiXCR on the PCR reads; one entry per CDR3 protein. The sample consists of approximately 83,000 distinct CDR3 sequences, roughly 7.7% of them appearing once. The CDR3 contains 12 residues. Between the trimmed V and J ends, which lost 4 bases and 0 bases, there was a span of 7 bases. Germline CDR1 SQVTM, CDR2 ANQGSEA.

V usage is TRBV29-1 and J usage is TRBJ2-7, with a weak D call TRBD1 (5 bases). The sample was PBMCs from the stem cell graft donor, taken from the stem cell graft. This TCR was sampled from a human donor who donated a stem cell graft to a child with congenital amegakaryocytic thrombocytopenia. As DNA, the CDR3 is TGCAGCGTTGGACAGTTCTCCTACGAGCAGTACTTC. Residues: CSVGQFSYEQYF.